This T cell receptor (beta chain) was obtained from a study of blood T cell repertoires in COVID-19. Study-level information: PBMCs, B-cell-depleted T cells, or T cells were the source of the cDNA or gDNA that made up the material.

Participants reported their clinical history, and cohort assignment relied on those reports. The V gene end was trimmed by 2 bases and the J gene end by 3 bases; junction bases not matched to a gene: 0. The CDR3 runs 13 residues. Per germline, CDR1 SNHLY and CDR2 FYNNEI. Repertoires were generated with immunoSEQ multiplex PCR, while TCRdb's copy carries only in-frame clones and drops some. Of hundreds of thousands of clones in the sample, under 90% were seen once. The V gene is TRBV2, the J gene TRBJ1-2; TRBD1 agrees at 7 bases. The sample consisted of PBMCs or T cells enriched from blood (not recorded which). This TCR came from a woman between 35 and 50 years old who had been exposed to COVID-19. The CDR3 region is CASSEQGDYGYTF. The DNA of the CDR3 is TGTGCCAGCAGTGAACAGGGGGACTATGGCTACACCTTC.